These 9 T cell receptor beta chains were sequenced from one sample in a study of T cell repertoires in cytomegalovirus infection. Using its own MiXCR run on the reads, TCRdb lists one record per CDR3 protein. The table records about 700,000 distinct CDR3 sequences, roughly 33% of them present only once. The antigens these receptors bind are not known. The specimen was cultured PBMCs, collected from culture after CMV antigen stimulation. These receptors all stem from a human donor in good health (CMV status not recorded). Some clones in this sample may be carry-over from other donors' samples.

V gene TRBV2 combines with J gene TRBJ2-3, with D possibly called TRBD1 or TRBD2 (5 bases each). This CDR3 contains 12 residues. CDR1 SNHLY and CDR2 FYNNEI come from the germline V gene. V lost 6 bases to trimming and J lost 4 bases, with 8 bases between them. CDR3 sequence reads: CASRGDPDTQYF. DNA for the CDR3: TGTGCCAGCAGGGGGGACCCAGATACGCAGTATTTT.

CDR3 sequence: CASSFPEGGTEAFF. As DNA, the CDR3 is TGTGCCAGCAGTTTTCCGGAGGGAGGGACTGAAGCTTTCTTT. V and J are TRBV28 and TRBJ1-1; no definite D call. This CDR3 has 14 residues. Trimming removed 3 bases at V and 5 bases at J, with 13 bases between. Germline-derived CDR1 and CDR2 are MDHEN and SYDVKM.

This clonotype was observed many times. The J gene is TRBJ2-1, the V gene TRBV11-2; 11 bases match TRBD2. With V trimmed by 2 bases and J by 1 base, 4 bases remained unmatched. This CDR3 comprises 17 residues. The germline V gene has CDR1 SGHAT and CDR2 FQNNGV. CDR3 DNA sequence: TGTGCCAGCAGCTTACGGCTAGCGGGAGGTTCCTACAATGAGCAGTTCTTC. Protein: CASSLRLAGGSYNEQFF.

V gene TRBV6-1 combines with J gene TRBJ2-3; D not certain. The CDR3 extends over 13 amino acids. CDR1 is MNHNS and CDR2 is SASEGT in the germline V gene. V was cut by 1 base and J by 4 bases, with 6 bases left in between. The CDR3 nucleotides are TGTGCCAGCAGTGAAGGGGCGGCAGATACGCAGTATTTT. As protein: CASSEGAADTQYF.

Worth noting for this clonotype: Its ends do not fully match the called genes, so a read error is possible. CDR3 sequence reads: CASSRGFGPHHF. The CDR3 DNA is TGTGCCAGCAGCAGGGGATTTGGGCCCCATCATTTT. The chain uses TRBV6-2 or TRBV6-3 and TRBJ1-5; D might be TRBD1 (6 bases). CDR1 MNHEY and CDR2 SVGEGT come from the germline V gene. The CDR3 has 12 residues.

This clonotype was counted a few times. The V and J genes are TRBV7-9 and TRBJ2-3; D not certain. The V gene's germline CDR1 is SEHNR and CDR2 FQNEAQ (reference sequence). V lost 7 bases and J lost 2, with 22 bases in between. CDR3 length equals 17 residues. CDR3 protein: CASTNLLEGSHTDTQYF. CDR3 DNA: TGTGCCAGCACTAATCTACTGGAAGGCTCACACACAGATACGCAGTATTTT.

The count of this clonotype is one. This could be a read error, since a much larger clone is one nucleotide away. The V call is TRBV2, the J call TRBJ1-1, with 9 bases matching TRBD1. CDR3 length: 13 amino acids. Germline V gives CDR1 SNHLY, CDR2 FYNNEI. CDR3 sequence reads: CACSGQGRTEAFF. In DNA form, the CDR3 reads TGTGCCTGCAGCGGACAGGGGCGCACTGAAGCTTTCTTT.

The chain couples TRBV20-1 to TRBJ2-1; TRBD2 aligns across 10 bases. The junction had 4 bases not matched to a gene; V was cut back by 3 bases and J by 8 bases. The germline V gene encodes CDR1 DFQATT and CDR2 SNEGSKA (reference sequence). The CDR3 length is 13 residues. In DNA, the CDR3 is TGCAGTGCTAGCGGGACTAGCGACGATGAGCAGTTCTTC. Protein: CSASGTSDDEQFF.

V gene TRBV7-2 combines with J gene TRBJ2-7; TRBD2 is a possible D gene (5 bases). Germline CDR1 SGHTA, CDR2 FQGNSA. The CDR3 sequence is 14 residues long. V was pared by 5 bases and J by 3 bases, with 14 bases between. The CDR3 spells CASSESGGYYEQYF. The CDR3 nucleotides are TGTGCCAGCAGCGAAAGCGGCGGATACTACGAGCAGTACTTC.